This passage covers 18 T cell receptor beta chains from one sample sequenced in a study of OX40 agonist ivuxolimab in advanced cancers. The assay was immunoSEQ multiplex PCR, and TCRdb's table has in-frame clones only and misses some. The repertoire holds 90,000 or so clones, 90% to 95% seen once, with about 2.4% in the top ten. Source: CD4+ or CD8+ T cells sorted from blood, taken in a trial of the OX40 agonist ivuxolimab. The receptors originated from an adult with an advanced solid tumor such as melanoma, head and neck, liver or kidney cancer.

The gene calls are TRBV6-6 and TRBJ1-1; D call uncertain. Deletions cut 0 bases from V and 0 bases from J, with 5 bases between. This CDR3 has 14 amino acids. CDR1 is MNHNY, CDR2 SVGAGI, per germline (reference sequence). The DNA for the CDR3 is TGTGCCAGCAGTTACTCTGTCCTGAACACTGAAGCTTTCTTT. This sequence encodes CASSYSVLNTEAFF.

The chain links TRBV6-1 to TRBJ2-5, with D perhaps matching TRBD1 or TRBD2 (6 bases each). Germline CDR1 and CDR2: MNHNS and SASEGT. This CDR3 comprises 18 residues. V was cut by 2 bases and J by 2 bases, with 21 bases left in between. The CDR3 region is CASSEFSWGAGGQETQYF. As DNA, the CDR3 is TGTGCCAGCAGTGAATTTAGCTGGGGGGCGGGTGGACAAGAGACCCAGTACTTC.

This clone was seen once. This chain connects TRBV19 to TRBJ2-7, with TRBD1 identical over 8 bases. This CDR3 has 14 amino acids. The V gene's germline CDR1 is LNHDA and CDR2 SQIVND (reference sequence). The V gene end was trimmed by 3 bases and the J gene end by 2 bases; junction bases not matched to a gene: 3. The DNA for the CDR3 is TGTGCCAGTAGTATCGGACAGGGAACCTACGAGCAGTACTTC. It encodes CASSIGQGTYEQYF.

The chain combines TRBV29-1 with TRBJ2-5; no definite D call. V was trimmed by 6 bases and J by 1 base, leaving 6 bases between them. This CDR3 contains 11 residues. CDR1 and CDR2 (germline): SQVTM, ANQGSEA. The CDR3 sequence: CSVRPQETQYF. The DNA for the CDR3 is TGCAGCGTACGACCCCAAGAGACCCAGTACTTC. Supplemented by reference TRBV29-1 and TRBJ2-5, the full variable domain reads SAVISQKPSRDICQRGTSLTIQCQVDSQVTMMFWYRQQPGQSLTLIATANQGSEATYESGFVIDKFPISRPNLTFSTLTVSNMSPEDSSIYLCSVRPQETQYFGPGTRLLVL.

The chain is built from TRBV4-3 and TRBJ2-2, with D possibly matching TRBD1 (5 bases). Between the trimmed V and J ends, which lost 0 bases and 0 bases, there was a span of 14 bases. Germline lookup yields CDR1 LGHNA and CDR2 YSLEER. The CDR3 consists of 18 residues. CDR3 residues: CASSQDLPQGANTGELFF. CDR3 coding DNA: TGCGCCAGCAGCCAAGATCTTCCCCAGGGTGCGAACACCGGGGAGCTGTTTTTT.

This sequence joins TRBV30 and TRBJ2-1; the D is unclear. In germline, CDR1 is GTSNPN, CDR2 SVGIG (reference sequence). Trimming cost V 8 bases and J 5 bases, with 10 bases left between them. This CDR3 is 11 amino acids long. In nucleotides, the CDR3 is TGTGCCACGGTAGCCCACAATGAGCAGTTCTTC. This translates into CATVAHNEQFF.

This clone turned up a few times. The gene calls are TRBV29-1 and TRBJ2-3; D is unresolved. This CDR3 is 15 amino acids long. Germline V gene data show CDR1 as SQVTM and CDR2 as ANQGSEA. Trimming shortened V by 0 bases and J by 3 bases, and 13 bases separated the two germline ends. This chain's CDR3 is CSVEDYLYSTDTQYF. In nucleotides, the CDR3 is TGCAGCGTTGAAGATTATCTTTATTCGACAGATACGCAGTATTTT.

V and J are TRBV28 and TRBJ1-2, with TRBD1 as a possible D gene (5 bases). CDR1 MDHEN and CDR2 SYDVKM come from the germline V gene. V dropped 6 bases and J dropped 5 bases, with 10 bases sitting between them. CDR3 length equals 12 residues. The CDR3 region has the DNA TGTGCCAGCAGGCCCGGGGGGTATGGCTACACCTTC. It codes for CASRPGGYGYTF.

The V gene is TRBV20-1, the J gene TRBJ1-2; D remains unclear. CDR1 DFQATT and CDR2 SNEGSKA come from the germline V gene (reference sequence). The CDR3 is 11 residues long. CDR3 sequence reads: CISGAAGGYTF. CDR3 sequence (DNA): TGCATCTCTGGCGCAGCCGGCGGCTACACCTTC.

The chain couples TRBV19 to TRBJ2-1; TRBD2 matches 7 bases. The trim removed 5 bases at V and 6 bases at J, leaving 7 bases unmatched. The CDR3 has 14 amino acids. The germline gives CDR1 LNHDA, CDR2 SQIVND (reference sequence). In nucleotides, the CDR3 is TGTGCCAGTAGTGCGTCCGGGACTATCAATGAGCAGTTCTTC. The encoded protein is CASSASGTINEQFF.

This clone was detected only once. The chain has TRBV6-5 and TRBJ1-3; D remains ambiguous. Trimming stripped 4 bases from V and 0 bases from J, with 7 bases between. Looked up from germline, CDR1 is MNHEY and CDR2 is SVGAGI. The CDR3 length is 14 residues. DNA of the CDR3: TGTGCCAGCAGTTCTCTTAGCTCTGGAAACACCATATATTTT. Amino acid sequence: CASSSLSSGNTIYF.

This clone was counted a few times. V gene TRBV19 combines with J gene TRBJ1-3; no definite D call. The CDR3 sequence is 16 residues long. Germline CDR1 reads LNHDA; CDR2 reads SQIVND (reference sequence). V was pared by 7 bases and J by 2 bases, with 18 bases between. Written as DNA, the CDR3 is TGTGCCAGTACCGGCCGGGCTGCAGGTCCTGGAAACACCATATATTTT. This translates into CASTGRAAGPGNTIYF.

The chain combines TRBV30 with TRBJ1-2; 9 bases align to TRBD1. Germline V gene sequence: CDR1 GTSNPN, CDR2 SVGIG (reference sequence). This CDR3 comprises 19 residues. V trimming: 8 bases; J trimming: 7 bases; junction bases outside the gene matches: 29. Written as DNA, the CDR3 is TGTGCCCAACAGGGGGCTAATTCTACCGAGGCTATTTTCGTGTGTGGCTACACCTTC. Its protein product is CAQQGANSTEAIFVCGYTF.

J is TRBJ2-5 and V is TRBV29-1; a weak D match, TRBD1 (6 bases). V was trimmed by 6 bases and J by 7 bases, leaving 21 bases between them. The CDR3 loop spans 14 amino acids. CDR1 is SQVTM, CDR2 ANQGSEA, per germline. The CDR3 nucleotides read TGCAGCGTAAAAAACCAGGGGTGGTACGGGACCCAGTACTTC. It translates to CSVKNQGWYGTQYF.

The chain links TRBV5-1 to TRBJ2-5; perhaps TRBD1 as D (6 bases). This CDR3 is built from 15 residues. V lost 3 bases and J 5 bases, leaving 17 bases between the germline ends. Germline CDR1 SGHRS, CDR2 YFSETQ. The CDR3 nucleotides are TGCGCCAGCAGCTCAGCCGGGACAACGGGGGAGACCCAGTACTTC. It codes for CASSSAGTTGETQYF.

The chain combines TRBV5-1 with TRBJ2-1; D may correspond to TRBD1 or TRBD2 (5 bases each). Germline V gene lookup returns CDR1 SGHRS and CDR2 YFSETQ. The CDR3 contains 12 residues. Trimming took 7 bases from V and 5 from J, leaving 10 bases between them. The CDR3 is CASRDQHNEQFF. CDR3 nucleotide sequence: TGCGCCAGCCGGGACCAGCACAATGAGCAGTTCTTC.

The chain couples TRBV9 to TRBJ1-2; D possibly corresponds to TRBD1 (5 bases). The germline V gene encodes CDR1 SGDLS and CDR2 YYNGEE. Trimming left V 3 bases short and J 3 bases short, with 12 bases between. The CDR3 totals 14 residues. DNA for the CDR3: TGTGCCAGCAGCGACCCGACGGGGGACTATGGCTACACCTTC. Its translation: CASSDPTGDYGYTF.

The rearrangement joins TRBV7-2 to TRBJ2-3; TRBD2 agrees at 7 bases. Germline CDR1 is SGHTA and CDR2 is FQGNSA. V dropped 4 bases and J dropped 6; count of bases not matched to a gene: 7. The length of the CDR3 is 14 residues. CDR3 sequence (DNA): TGTGCCAGCAGCTCCTTGACTAGCAGGGATACGCAGTATTTT. Its protein is CASSSLTSRDTQYF.